The clone carrying this T cell receptor beta chain was detected many times. Its antigen is not known. TCRdb keeps only in-frame clones here, not all; method: immunoSEQ multiplex PCR. In the table there are about 1.1 million clones, roughly 77% of which are singletons. The sample originates from a study of shared clonotypes between healthy human individuals. About the research overall: Each donor's CD4 naive and CD4 memory cells filled three plates apiece, CD8 naive two, and CD8 memory one.

Study outcomes and limitations: The genetic and exposure-history diversity represented was limited by few donors.

Germline CDR1 and CDR2: MDHEN and SYDVKM. This CDR3 is built from 15 residues. V trimming: 6 bases; J trimming: 6 bases; junction bases outside the gene matches: 13. The TCR was taken from a man aged 18 to 30 in good health. Some clones in this sample may be carry-over from other donors' samples. This rearrangement joins TRBV28 to TRBJ2-7, with 8 positions matching TRBD1. Sequencing input: memory CD4+ T cells from PBMCs. Subset defined: CD45RA-negative fraction. CDR3 sequence: CASRTRGQGLAEQYF. CDR3 sequence (DNA): TGTGCCAGCAGGACGAGAGGACAGGGTCTCGCCGAGCAGTACTTC.